These 15 T cell receptor beta chains originate from one sample sequenced in a study of response to subunit inactivated influenza vaccine. MiXCR, applied by TCRdb to the RT-PCR reads, yields one record per CDR3 protein. The table shows some 570,000 distinct CDR3 sequences, with around 11% occurring only once. The data also belong to a second study, concerning T cells expressing NK-cell markers. That report adds: It was by 5'RACE template switching with UMIs that TCR beta cDNA was made.

The material was PBMCs from blood, obtained on the day of vaccination. Receptor source: a man aged 45-65 years who received an inactivated influenza vaccine.

This clonotype came up many times. V gene TRBV12-3 or TRBV12-4 combines with J gene TRBJ2-5; 11 nucleotides align to TRBD1. CDR3 length: 16 amino acids. Trimming removed 6 bases from V and 4 bases from J; junction bases left unmatched: 10. Written as DNA, the CDR3 is TGTGCCAGCAGACCAGGACAGGGGGCATCGGGAGAGACCCAGTACTTC. It is translated as CASRPGQGASGETQYF.

This clonotype showed up just a few times. V is TRBV29-1 and J is TRBJ1-2, with D maybe TRBD1 (5 bases). The CDR3 runs 11 residues. The V end was cut by 4 bases, the J end by 6 bases, with 9 bases between. CDR1 is SQVTM and CDR2 is ANQGSEA in the germline V gene. The CDR3 here is CSVVPGHGYTF. The CDR3, as DNA: TGCAGCGTTGTCCCAGGGCATGGCTACACCTTC.

There are a few counts of this clonotype. This chain uses TRBV15 with TRBJ2-5, with a tentative D call TRBD2 (5 bases). The CDR3 contains 16 residues. Germline CDR1 reads LNHNV; CDR2 reads YYDKDF (reference sequence). The V gene lost 1 base and the J gene lost 1 base, with 13 bases spanning the gap. CDR3 residues: CATSRGEFGVQETQYF. The CDR3 bases are TGTGCCACCAGCAGAGGGGAGTTCGGGGTCCAAGAGACCCAGTACTTC.

This clonotype has more than one count but fewer than ten. A read error is possible here, since a much larger clone lies one base away. This rearrangement joins TRBV10-3 to TRBJ1-2; the match to TRBD1 covers 8 bases. The CDR3 has 13 residues. Germline CDR1 ENHRY, CDR2 SYGVKD. Trimming removed 6 bases from V and 2 bases from J; junction bases left unmatched: 2. The CDR3 sequence is CAIRRQGNYGYTF. The CDR3 bases are TGTGCCATCAGAAGACAGGGGAACTATGGCTACACCTTC.

Remarks on this clonotype: This may be a read error, as it is one base from a much larger clone. The gene calls are TRBV12-3 or TRBV12-4 and TRBJ1-2; D ambiguous. The CDR3 contains 13 residues. For the CDR3, the DNA is TGTGCCTGCAGTTTAGGGCAGGCCTCTGGCTACACCTTC. Its protein is CACSLGQASGYTF.

This chain connects TRBV11-2 to TRBJ2-5; 8 positions agree with TRBD2. The CDR3 runs to 16 residues. Unmatched junction bases numbered 6, after V lost 1 base and J lost 2 bases. In germline, CDR1 is SGHAT, CDR2 FQNNGV. The CDR3 bases are TGTGCCAGCAGCTTAGGCCGGGGGGGTTTTCAAGAGACCCAGTACTTC. The encoded protein is CASSLGRGGFQETQYF.

This sequence joins TRBV7-2 and TRBJ2-5; D is possibly TRBD1 or TRBD2 (5 bases each). Trimming shortened V by 4 bases and J by 4 bases, and 16 bases separated the two germline ends. Germline lookup yields CDR1 SGHTA and CDR2 FQGNSA. The CDR3 has 15 residues. CDR3 in amino acids: CASSSGPPSRETQYF. The CDR3 DNA reads TGTGCCAGCAGCTCGGGACCGCCGTCACGAGAGACCCAGTACTTC.

There are many counts of this clonotype. The chain couples TRBV7-9 to TRBJ2-1; the D gene is possibly TRBD2 (5 bases). V dropped 5 bases and J dropped 3 bases, with 17 bases sitting between them. The CDR3 extends over 16 amino acids. The V gene's germline CDR1 is SEHNR and CDR2 FQNEAQ (reference sequence). The chain's CDR3 is CASSQREHSIYNEQFF. CDR3 coding DNA: TGTGCCAGCAGCCAGAGGGAACACTCGATCTACAATGAGCAGTTCTTC.

This clonotype turned up a few times. The genes are TRBV12-3 or TRBV12-4 and TRBJ1-3; D not certain. The CDR3 is 14 residues long. V was trimmed by 6 bases and J by 0 bases, leaving 9 bases between them. The CDR3 here is CASSVGASGNTIYF. The CDR3, as DNA: TGTGCCAGCAGCGTAGGAGCCTCTGGAAACACCATATATTTT.

This clonotype was detected ten times or more. CDR3 DNA: TGTGCCAGCAGTTTAGTTACAGGGGGAAACTATGGCTACACCTTC. Amino acids: CASSLVTGGNYGYTF. V is TRBV12-3 or TRBV12-4 and J is TRBJ1-2; TRBD1 aligns across 8 bases. The CDR3 sequence is 15 residues long. V dropped 1 base and J dropped 2; count of bases not matched to a gene: 3.

V gene TRBV7-8 combines with J gene TRBJ2-2, with a weak D call TRBD1 (6 bases). The germline CDR1 and CDR2 sequences are SGHVS and FQNEAQ. Trimming took 1 base from V and 5 from J, leaving 17 bases between them. The CDR3 spans 17 residues. CDR3 nucleotide sequence: TGTGCCAGCAGCTTAGAAACGGATGCTAGGGGGACCGGGGAGCTGTTTTTT. Its protein product is CASSLETDARGTGELFF.

V and J are TRBV10-2 and TRBJ2-2; the D gene could be TRBD1 or TRBD2 (5 bases each). The CDR3 consists of 13 residues. With 7 bases removed from V and 3 bases from J, the gap between germline ends came to 9 bases. CDR1 is WSHSY, CDR2 SAAADI, per germline. CDR3 nucleotide sequence: TGCGCCAGCACAGGGACGTACACCGGGGAGCTGTTTTTT. Amino acids: CASTGTYTGELFF.

The chain uses TRBV12-3 or TRBV12-4 and TRBJ2-1; D not certain. With 7 bases removed from V and 6 bases from J, the gap between germline ends came to 13 bases. This CDR3 has 13 residues. The CDR3: CASIPKVGNEQFF. In nucleotides, the CDR3 is TGTGCCAGCATTCCCAAGGTTGGCAATGAGCAGTTCTTC.

This clonotype was counted only a few times. The rearrangement uses TRBV5-1 and TRBJ2-1, with 10 positions matching TRBD2. Unmatched junction bases numbered 11, after V lost 4 bases and J lost 4 bases. CDR1 is SGHRS and CDR2 is YFSETQ in the germline V gene. CDR3 length: 17 amino acids. The CDR3 reads CASSRSSRTSGYNEQFF. CDR3 DNA: TGCGCCAGCAGCCGGAGTAGCAGGACTAGCGGTTACAATGAGCAGTTCTTC. Filled out from reference TRBV5-1 and TRBJ2-1, the complete variable domain reads KAGVTQTPRYLIKTRGQQVTLSCSPISGHRSVSWYQQTPGQGLQFLFEYFSETQRNKGNFPGRFSGRQFSNSRSEMNVSTLELGDSALYLCASSRSSRTSGYNEQFFGPGTRLTVL.

This clonotype occurred a few times. The chain uses TRBV7-9 and TRBJ2-2, with 7 bases lining up with TRBD1. The V and J ends lost 6 bases and 6 bases, in that order; junction bases with no gene match: 7. This CDR3 contains 14 residues. Germline V gene lookup returns CDR1 SEHNR and CDR2 FQNEAQ (reference sequence). The chain's CDR3 is CASRVQGMPGELFF. The CDR3 bases are TGTGCCAGCAGGGTACAGGGGATGCCCGGGGAGCTGTTTTTT. Complete variable domain (other parts from reference TRBV7-9 and TRBJ2-2): DTGVSQNPRHKITKRGQNVTFRCDPISEHNRLYWYRQTLGQGPEFLTYFQNEAQLEKSRLLSDRFSAERPKGSFSTLEIQRTEQGDSAMYLCASRVQGMPGELFFGEGSRLTVL.